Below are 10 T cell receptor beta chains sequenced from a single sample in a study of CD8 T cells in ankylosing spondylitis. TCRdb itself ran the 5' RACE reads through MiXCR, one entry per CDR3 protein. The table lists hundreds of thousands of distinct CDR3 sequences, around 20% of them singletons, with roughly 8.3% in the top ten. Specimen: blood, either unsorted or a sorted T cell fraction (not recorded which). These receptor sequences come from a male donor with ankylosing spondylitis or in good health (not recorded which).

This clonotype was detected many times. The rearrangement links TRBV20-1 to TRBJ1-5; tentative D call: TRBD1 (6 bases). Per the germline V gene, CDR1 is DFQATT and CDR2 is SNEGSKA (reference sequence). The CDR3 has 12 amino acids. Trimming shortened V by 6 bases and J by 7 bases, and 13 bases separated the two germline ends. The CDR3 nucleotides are TGCAGTGCCCTACGGGGGGGCCAGCCCCAGCATTTT. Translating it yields CSALRGGQPQHF.

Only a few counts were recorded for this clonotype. CDR3 residues: CASSFRPYGYTF. Written as DNA, the CDR3 is TGTGCCAGCAGTTTCAGGCCGTATGGCTACACCTTC. The chain is built from TRBV28 and TRBJ1-2; no clear D gene. This CDR3 has 12 amino acids. Germline CDR1 MDHEN, CDR2 SYDVKM. V lost 3 bases to trimming and J lost 5 bases, with 7 bases between them.

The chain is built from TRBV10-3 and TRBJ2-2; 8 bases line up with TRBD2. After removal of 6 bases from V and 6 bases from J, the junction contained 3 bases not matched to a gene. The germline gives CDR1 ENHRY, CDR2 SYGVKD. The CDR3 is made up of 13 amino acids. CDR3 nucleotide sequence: TGTGCCATCAGAGAGCGGGAGTCCGGGGAGCTGTTTTTT. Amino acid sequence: CAIRERESGELFF.

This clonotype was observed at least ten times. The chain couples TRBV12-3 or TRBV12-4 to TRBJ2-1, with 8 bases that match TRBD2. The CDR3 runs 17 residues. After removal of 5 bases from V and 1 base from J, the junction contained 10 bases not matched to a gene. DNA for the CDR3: TGTGCCAGCAGTCACTCAAAAGCGGGAGAGTCCTACAATGAGCAGTTCTTC. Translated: CASSHSKAGESYNEQFF.

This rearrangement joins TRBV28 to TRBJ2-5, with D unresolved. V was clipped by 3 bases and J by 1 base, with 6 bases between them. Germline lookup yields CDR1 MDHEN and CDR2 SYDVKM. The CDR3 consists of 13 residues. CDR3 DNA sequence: TGTGCCAGCAGTTTTCTATCCCAAGAGACCCAGTACTTC. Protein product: CASSFLSQETQYF.

The CDR3 DNA is TGTGCCAGCAGCTTTGATCCCTCCTACGAGCAGTACGTC. Translating it yields CASSFDPSYEQYV. V gene TRBV7-2 combines with J gene TRBJ2-7; D not certain. The germline gives CDR1 SGHTA, CDR2 FQGNSA. The CDR3 runs to 13 residues. Trimming cost V 3 bases and J 0 bases, with 6 bases left between them.

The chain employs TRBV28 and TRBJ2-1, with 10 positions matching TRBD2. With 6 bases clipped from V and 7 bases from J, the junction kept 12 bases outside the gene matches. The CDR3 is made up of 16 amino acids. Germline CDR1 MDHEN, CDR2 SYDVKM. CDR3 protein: CASRPGTSEVVNEQFF. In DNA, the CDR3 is TGTGCCAGCAGGCCGGGGACTAGCGAGGTGGTGAATGAGCAGTTCTTC.

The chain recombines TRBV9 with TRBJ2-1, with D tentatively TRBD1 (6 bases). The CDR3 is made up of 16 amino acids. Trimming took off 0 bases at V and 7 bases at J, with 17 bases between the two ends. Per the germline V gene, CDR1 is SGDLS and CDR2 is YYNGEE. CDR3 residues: CASSVVGTRRGNEQFF. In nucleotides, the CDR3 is TGTGCCAGCAGCGTAGTTGGGACACGCAGAGGGAATGAGCAGTTCTTC.

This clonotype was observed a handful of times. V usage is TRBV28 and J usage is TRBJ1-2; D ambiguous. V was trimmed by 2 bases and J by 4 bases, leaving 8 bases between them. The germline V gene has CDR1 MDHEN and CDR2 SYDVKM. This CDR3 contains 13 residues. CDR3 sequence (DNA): TGTGCCAGCAGTTTAAGTGGTCTCTATGGCTACACCTTC. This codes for CASSLSGLYGYTF.

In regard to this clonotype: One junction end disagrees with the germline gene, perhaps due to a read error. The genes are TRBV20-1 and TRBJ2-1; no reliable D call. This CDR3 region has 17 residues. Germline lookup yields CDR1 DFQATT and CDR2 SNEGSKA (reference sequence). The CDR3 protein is CSARAWGSLSFRDEQSF. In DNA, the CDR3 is TGCAGTGCTAGAGCCTGGGGTAGTTTGAGCTTTAGGGATGAGCAGTCCTTC.